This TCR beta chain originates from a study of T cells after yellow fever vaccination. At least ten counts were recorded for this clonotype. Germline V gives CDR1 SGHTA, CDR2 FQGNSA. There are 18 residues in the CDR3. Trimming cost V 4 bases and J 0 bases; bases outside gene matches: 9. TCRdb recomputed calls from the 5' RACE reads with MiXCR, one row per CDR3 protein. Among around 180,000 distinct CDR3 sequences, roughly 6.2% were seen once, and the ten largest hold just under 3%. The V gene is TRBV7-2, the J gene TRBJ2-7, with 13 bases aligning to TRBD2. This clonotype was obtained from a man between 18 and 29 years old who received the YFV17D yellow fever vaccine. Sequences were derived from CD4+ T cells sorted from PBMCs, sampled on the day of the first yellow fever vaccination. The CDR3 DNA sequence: TGTGCCAGCAGCTCGCCGGGACTAGCGGGGACGAACTCCTACGAGCAGTACTTC. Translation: CASSSPGLAGTNSYEQYF.